What follows is one TCR beta chain and its context. Its antigen is unknown. This CDR3 contains 15 residues. From germline, CDR1 is DFQATT and CDR2 SNEGSKA (reference sequence). The J segment lost 5 bases and the V segment lost 3 bases, leaving 8 bases of the junction unmatched. This record belongs to a study of post-analysis software for immune sequencing data. The authors incorporated unique molecular identifiers into the TCR beta cDNA libraries. Once 1 to 10 million T cells were used, about 510,000 cDNA molecules resulted. TCRdb analysed the PCR reads with MiXCR anew, one entry per CDR3 protein. Of about 540,000 distinct CDR3 sequences listed, around 31% are singletons. Whole-study results and caveats: Among roughly 5 TRBV segments more frequent in patients than controls were TRBV5-6, TRBV5-1 and TRBV20-1. F-measure co-clustering was strong for batch-matched samples.

This clonotype was sampled from a girl aged 2-17 years with multiple sclerosis. Material for sequencing was blood. J is TRBJ2-7 and V is TRBV20-1; 12 nucleotides line up with TRBD1. The CDR3 bases are TGCAGTGCTAGGGCCACCGGGACAGGGGGCAACGAGCAGTACTTC. Translation gives CSARATGTGGNEQYF.